This note documents a single T cell receptor (beta chain) sequence. It was with random hexamers that 0.5 to 1 ug RNA was reverse transcribed. TCRdb redid the calling of the immunoSEQ multiplex PCR reads with MiXCR, one entry per CDR3 protein. The sample lists about 180,000 distinct CDR3 sequences, almost 96% seen once, with 0.093% in the top ten. CD8+ and CD4+ T cells from blood underwent TCR beta sequencing. The patients who served as multiple sclerosis controls were treatment-naive and had stable or active relapsing-remitting disease that fulfilled the revised McDonald criteria. The source of the sample is a study of CD8 T cells in Susac syndrome. The J segment lost 4 bases and the V segment lost 0 bases, leaving 8 bases of the junction unmatched. Germline V lookup: CDR1 SGHVS, CDR2 FQNEAQ. There are 18 residues in the CDR3.

This receptor was taken from a human donor with multiple sclerosis. V is TRBV7-8 and J is TRBJ2-1; 11 nucleotides agree with TRBD2. Sequencing was carried out using CD4+ T cells from PBMCs. Written as DNA, the CDR3 is TGTGCCAGCAGCTTAGCGGTCAGCCGACTAGCGGGGTACAATGAGCAGTTCTTC. Translation: CASSLAVSRLAGYNEQFF.